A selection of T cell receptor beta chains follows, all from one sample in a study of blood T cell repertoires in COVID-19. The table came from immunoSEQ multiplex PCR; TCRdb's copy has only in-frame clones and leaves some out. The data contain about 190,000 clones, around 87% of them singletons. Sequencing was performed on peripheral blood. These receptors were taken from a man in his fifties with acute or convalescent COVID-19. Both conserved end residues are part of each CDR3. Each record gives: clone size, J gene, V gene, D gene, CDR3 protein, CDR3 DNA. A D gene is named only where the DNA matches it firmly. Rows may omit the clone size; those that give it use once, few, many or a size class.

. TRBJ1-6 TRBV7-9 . CASSSSQGRNSPLHF TGTGCCAGCAGCTCGAGTCAGGGCAGGAATTCACCCCTCCACTTT
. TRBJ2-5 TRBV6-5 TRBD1 CASSLGTGARETQYF TGTGCCAGCAGCCTCGGGACAGGGGCTCGAGAGACCCAGTACTTC
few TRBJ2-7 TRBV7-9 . CASSLKGYEQYF TGTGCCAGCAGCTTAAAGGGGTACGAGCAGTACTTC
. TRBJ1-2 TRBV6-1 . CASSEAYSGNYGYTF TGTGCCAGCAGTGAGGCGTACAGCGGAAACTATGGCTACACCTTC
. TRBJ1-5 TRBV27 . CASRPGGSNQPQHF TGTGCCAGCAGGCCCGGGGGAAGCAATCAGCCCCAGCATTTT
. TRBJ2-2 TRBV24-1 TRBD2 CATSDLRTSGNTGELFF TGTGCCACCAGTGATTTGCGAACTAGCGGGAACACCGGGGAGCTGTTTTTT
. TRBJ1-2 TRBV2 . CASSEALSFYGYTF TGTGCCAGCAGTGAAGCGCTTAGTTTCTATGGCTACACCTTC
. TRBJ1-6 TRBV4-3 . CASSQDSPESSYNSPLHF TGCGCCAGCAGCCAAGATTCCCCGGAGAGCTCCTATAATTCACCCCTCCACTTT
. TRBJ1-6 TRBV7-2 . CASSTRIRDSPLHF TGTGCCAGCAGTACTAGGATTAGGGATTCACCCCTCCACTTT
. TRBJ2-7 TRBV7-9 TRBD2 CASSLASTSGRTYEQYF TGTGCCAGCAGCTTAGCTTCCACTAGCGGGAGGACGTACGAGCAGTACTTC
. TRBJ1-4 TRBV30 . CAWSTRGVSSGEKLFF TGTGCCTGGAGTACTCGTGGGGTTTCGAGCGGTGAAAAACTGTTTTTT
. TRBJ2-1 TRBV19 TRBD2 CASSIPVPAGGYNEQFF TGTGCCAGTAGTATACCCGTCCCGGCGGGGGGCTACAATGAGCAGTTCTTC
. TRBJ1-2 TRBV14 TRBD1 CASSPQTGKGYTF TGTGCCAGCAGCCCTCAGACAGGGAAGGGCTACACCTTC
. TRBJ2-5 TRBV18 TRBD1 CASSPRGPETQYF TGTGCCAGCTCTCCCAGGGGGCCGGAGACCCAGTACTTC
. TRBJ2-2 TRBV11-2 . CASSLDTGELFF TGTGCCAGCAGCCTTGACACCGGGGAGCTGTTTTTT
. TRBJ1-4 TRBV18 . CASSPRGLSEKLFF TGTGCCAGCTCACCACGGGGGCTTAGTGAAAAACTGTTTTTT
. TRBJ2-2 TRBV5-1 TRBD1 CASSSPPRTGSLSGKTNTGELFF TGCGCCAGCAGCTCCCCGCCCCGGACAGGGAGCCTATCGGGTAAAACGAACACCGGGGAGCTGTTTTTT
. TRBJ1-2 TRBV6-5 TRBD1 CASTKEGQGGGYTF TGTGCCAGCACCAAAGAGGGACAGGGTGGCGGCTACACCTTC
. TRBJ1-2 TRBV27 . CASSLSRGPNYGYTF TGTGCCAGCAGTTTAAGCAGGGGCCCTAACTATGGCTACACCTTC
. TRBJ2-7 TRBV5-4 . CASSTSGTLTYEQYF TGTGCCAGCAGCACGTCCGGGACACTAACCTACGAGCAGTACTTC
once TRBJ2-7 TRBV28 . CASSSRGRGSSYEQYF TGTGCCAGCAGTTCCAGGGGGCGGGGGAGCTCCTACGAGCAGTACTTC
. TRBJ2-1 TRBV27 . CASSEAGAYNEQFF TGTGCCAGCAGTGAGGCAGGGGCCTACAATGAGCAGTTCTTC